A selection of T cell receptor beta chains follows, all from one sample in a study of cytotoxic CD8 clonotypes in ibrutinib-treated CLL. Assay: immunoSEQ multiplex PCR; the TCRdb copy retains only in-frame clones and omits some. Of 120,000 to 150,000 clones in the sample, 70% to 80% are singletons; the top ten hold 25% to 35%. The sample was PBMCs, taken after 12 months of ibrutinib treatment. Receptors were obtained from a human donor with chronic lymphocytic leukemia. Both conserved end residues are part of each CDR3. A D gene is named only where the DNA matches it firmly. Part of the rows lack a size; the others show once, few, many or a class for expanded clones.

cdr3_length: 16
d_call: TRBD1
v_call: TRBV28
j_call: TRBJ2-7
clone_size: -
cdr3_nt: TGTGCCAGCAGTGACCTTCGGACAGGGGGCCCCTACGAGCAGTACTTC
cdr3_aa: CASSDLRTGGPYEQYF

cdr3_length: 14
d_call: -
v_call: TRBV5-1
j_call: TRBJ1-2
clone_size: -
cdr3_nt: TGCGCCAGCAGCACTACTACAGGGTCTTTCGGCTACACCTTC
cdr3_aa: CASSTTTGSFGYTF

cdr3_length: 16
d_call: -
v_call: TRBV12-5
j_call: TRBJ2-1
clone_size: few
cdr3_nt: TGTGCTAGTGGTTTTTCCACAGGGATGAGGGCCCCTGAGCAGTTCTTC
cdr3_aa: CASGFSTGMRAPEQFF

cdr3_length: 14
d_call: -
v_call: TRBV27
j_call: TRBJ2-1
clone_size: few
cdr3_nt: TGTGCCAGCAGAAGGGAGGGGGACACTACTGAGCAGTTCTTC
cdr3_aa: CASRREGDTTEQFF

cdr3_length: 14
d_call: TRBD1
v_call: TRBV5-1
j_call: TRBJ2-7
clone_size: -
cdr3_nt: TGCGCCAGCAGCAACCGGGACAGGGGGAACGAGCAGTACTTC
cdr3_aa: CASSNRDRGNEQYF

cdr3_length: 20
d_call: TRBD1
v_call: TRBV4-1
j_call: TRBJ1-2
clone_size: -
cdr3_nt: TGCGCCAGCAGCCATCCCTCCCGCGGGACAGGGAAGGCCTTTGACTATGGCTACACCTTC
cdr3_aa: CASSHPSRGTGKAFDYGYTF

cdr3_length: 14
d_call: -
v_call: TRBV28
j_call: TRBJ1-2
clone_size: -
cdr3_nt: TGTGCCAGCAGGTCCGGGGGGCTAGACTATGGCTACACCTTC
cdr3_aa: CASRSGGLDYGYTF

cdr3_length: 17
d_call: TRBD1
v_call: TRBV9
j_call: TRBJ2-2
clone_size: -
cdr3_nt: TGTGCCAGCAGCGTAGGGACAGGGGGCTTGAGAACCGGGGAGCTGTTTTTT
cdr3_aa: CASSVGTGGLRTGELFF

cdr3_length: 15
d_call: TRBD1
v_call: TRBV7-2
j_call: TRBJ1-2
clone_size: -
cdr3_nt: TGTGCCAGCAGCTTCATCCAGGGGGCGTTAGGCGGCTACACCTTC
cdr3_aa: CASSFIQGALGGYTF

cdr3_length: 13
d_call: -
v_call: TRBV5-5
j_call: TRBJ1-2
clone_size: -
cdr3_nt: TGTGCCAGCAGCCCAACAGAGGCGGGTGGCTACACCTTC
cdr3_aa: CASSPTEAGGYTF

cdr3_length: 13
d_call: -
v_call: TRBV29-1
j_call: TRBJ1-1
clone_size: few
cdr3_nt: TGCAGCGCCTTGACAGTCATGAACACTGAAGCTTTCTTT
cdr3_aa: CSALTVMNTEAFF

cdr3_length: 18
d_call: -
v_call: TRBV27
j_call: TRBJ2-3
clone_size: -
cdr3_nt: TGTGCCAGCAGTTTAAGGCCCCCCACCGTACCCAGCACAGATACGCAGTATTTT
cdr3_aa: CASSLRPPTVPSTDTQYF

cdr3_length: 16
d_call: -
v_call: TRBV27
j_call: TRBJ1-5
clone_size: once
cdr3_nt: TGTGCCAGCAGTTTATATGGGGGCTCGGCTTCTCAGCCCCAGCATTTT
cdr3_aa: CASSLYGGSASQPQHF

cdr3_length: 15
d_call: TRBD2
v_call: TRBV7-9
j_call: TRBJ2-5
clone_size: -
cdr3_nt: TGTGCCAGCAGCCAGAGCGGGGGCACCGGGGAGACCCAGTACTTC
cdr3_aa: CASSQSGGTGETQYF

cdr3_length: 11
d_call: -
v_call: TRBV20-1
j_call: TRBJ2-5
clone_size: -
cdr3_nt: TGCAGTGCCCTAGCTACGGAGACCCAGTACTTC
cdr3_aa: CSALATETQYF

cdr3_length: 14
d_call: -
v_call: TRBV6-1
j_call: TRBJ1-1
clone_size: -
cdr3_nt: TGTGCCAGCATTCCACAATGGGGGAACACTGAAGCTTTCTTT
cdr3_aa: CASIPQWGNTEAFF

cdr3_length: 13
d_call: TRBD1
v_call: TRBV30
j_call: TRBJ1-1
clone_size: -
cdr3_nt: TGTGCCTGGGGACAGGGGTGGAACACTGAAGCTTTCTTT
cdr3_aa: CAWGQGWNTEAFF

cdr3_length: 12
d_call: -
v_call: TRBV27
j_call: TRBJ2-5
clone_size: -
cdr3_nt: TGTGCCAGCAGTCCATCAGGGAAGACCCAGTACTTC
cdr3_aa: CASSPSGKTQYF

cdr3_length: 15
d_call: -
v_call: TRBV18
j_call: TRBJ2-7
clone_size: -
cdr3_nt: TGTGCCAGCTCACCTGTGGGTGAGGGATCCTACGAGCAGTACTTC
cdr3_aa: CASSPVGEGSYEQYF

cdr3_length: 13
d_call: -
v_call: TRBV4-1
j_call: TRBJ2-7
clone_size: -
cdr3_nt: TGCGCCAGCAGCCGGCAGCTCAGAAGCGAGCAGTACTTC
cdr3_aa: CASSRQLRSEQYF

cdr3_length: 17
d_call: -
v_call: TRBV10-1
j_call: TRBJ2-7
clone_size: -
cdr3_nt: TGCGCCAGCAGCCTGGACAGCCCACAACCTGCCCCCTACGAGCAGTACTTC
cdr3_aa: CASSLDSPQPAPYEQYF

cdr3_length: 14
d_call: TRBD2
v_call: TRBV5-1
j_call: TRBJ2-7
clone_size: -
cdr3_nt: TGCGCCAGCAGCTACCGGACTAGCGGGTACGAGCAGTACTTC
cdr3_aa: CASSYRTSGYEQYF

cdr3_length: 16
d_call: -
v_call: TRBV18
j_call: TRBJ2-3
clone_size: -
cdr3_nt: TGTGCCAGCTCCCTCAAACTAGGAATCGGGACAGATACGCAGTATTTT
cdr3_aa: CASSLKLGIGTDTQYF

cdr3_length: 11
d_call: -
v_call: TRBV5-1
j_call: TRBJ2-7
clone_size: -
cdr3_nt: TGCGCCAGCCAAGGTTCCTACGAGCAGTACTTC
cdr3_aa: CASQGSYEQYF

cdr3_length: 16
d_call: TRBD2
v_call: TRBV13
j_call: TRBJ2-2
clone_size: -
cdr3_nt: TGTGCCAGCAGCTTAATCCTAGCGGGAGGGACCGGGGAGCTGTTTTTT
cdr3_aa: CASSLILAGGTGELFF

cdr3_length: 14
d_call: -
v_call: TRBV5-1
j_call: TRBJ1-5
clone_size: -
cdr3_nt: TGCGCCAGCAGCTTGGTGGGCCGCGGTCAGCCCCAGCATTTT
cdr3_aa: CASSLVGRGQPQHF

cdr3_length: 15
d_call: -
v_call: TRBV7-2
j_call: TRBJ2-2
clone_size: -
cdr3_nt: TGTGCCAGCAACAGACAGAGTTCGAACACCGGGGAGCTGTTTTTT
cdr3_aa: CASNRQSSNTGELFF

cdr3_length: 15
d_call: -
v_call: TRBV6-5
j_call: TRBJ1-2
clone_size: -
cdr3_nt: TGTGCCAGCAGTTACTTCGGCAGGGCGGGCTATGGCTACACCTTC
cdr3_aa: CASSYFGRAGYGYTF